The 20 T cell receptor beta chains below were found in one sample sequenced in a study of T cell changes during pregnancy in multiple sclerosis. Sequenced by immunoSEQ multiplex PCR; TCRdb stores in-frame clones only, minus some. The sample shows 40,000 or so clones, approximately 92% of them seen only once. This specimen consisted of CD4+ T cells from peripheral blood mononuclear cells, obtained in the first trimester of pregnancy. The receptors come from a female donor with multiple sclerosis, enrolled in a pregnancy study.

V gene TRBV5-5 combines with J gene TRBJ2-4, with a tentative D call TRBD1 (6 bases). This CDR3 is built from 14 residues. CDR1 SGHKS and CDR2 YYEKEE come from the germline V gene (reference sequence). Trimming removed 0 bases from V and 7 bases from J, with 11 bases in between. In DNA form, the CDR3 reads TGTGCCAGCAGCTTGGGGGGGCCGGGGAACATTCAGTACTTC. Translated: CASSLGGPGNIQYF.

This clone was seen just once. This chain connects TRBV29-1 to TRBJ2-2; tentative D call: TRBD1 (6 bases). Deletions cut 6 bases from V and 7 bases from J, with 15 bases between. The CDR3 runs to 13 residues. Germline CDR1 SQVTM, CDR2 ANQGSEA. The CDR3 loop reads CSVAGTLNGELFF. As DNA, the CDR3 is TGCAGCGTAGCCGGGACACTTAACGGGGAGCTGTTTTTT.

The CDR3 loop is CASRREQDVKETQYF. Written as DNA, the CDR3 is TGTGCCAGCAGGCGAGAACAGGACGTCAAAGAGACCCAGTACTTC. The V gene is TRBV27, the J gene TRBJ2-5; a weak D match, TRBD1 (5 bases). The CDR3 is 15 amino acids. V lost 6 bases and J lost 3, with 17 bases in between. Germline V gene lookup returns CDR1 MNHEY and CDR2 SMNVEV (reference sequence).

Here the CDR3 reads CAWNPGQGDNQPQHF. CDR3 DNA: TGTGCCTGGAATCCGGGACAGGGGGACAATCAGCCCCAGCATTTT. The chain is built from TRBV30 and TRBJ1-5; 11 bases line up with TRBD1. The V segment lost 4 bases and the J segment 3 bases; nucleotides outside the gene matches: 5. Germline lookup yields CDR1 GTSNPN and CDR2 SVGIG (reference sequence). The CDR3 spans 15 residues.

This clone was picked up a small number of times. The chain has TRBV4-1 and TRBJ1-2; possibly TRBD1 for D (6 bases). The CDR3 totals 14 residues. Germline V gene data show CDR1 as MGHRA and CDR2 as YSYEKL. Trimming took off 4 bases at V and 6 bases at J, with 15 bases between the two ends. CDR3 region: CASSPDTGKDGYTF. The CDR3, as DNA: TGCGCCAGCAGCCCCGACACAGGGAAGGATGGCTACACCTTC.

The chain couples TRBV5-1 to TRBJ2-5; D perhaps matches TRBD2 (6 bases). The CDR3 is 13 amino acids. Germline loops: CDR1 SGHRS, CDR2 YFSETQ. The V gene lost 4 bases and the J gene lost 2 bases, with 9 bases spanning the gap. DNA of the CDR3: TGCGCCAGCAGCCCGGCGGGGCAAGAGACCCAGTACTTC. Its protein product is CASSPAGQETQYF.

This chain links TRBV10-3 with TRBJ2-3, with TRBD1 matching over 9 bases. CDR3 length: 14 amino acids. Germline CDR1 and CDR2: ENHRY and SYGVKD. V lost 11 bases and J lost 3; bases outside the gene matches: 9. This CDR3 is CAGGSGQGTDTQYF. CDR3 DNA sequence: TGTGCCGGAGGATCAGGACAGGGGACAGATACGCAGTATTTT.

V and J are TRBV9 and TRBJ2-7; D is uncertain. The germline V gene encodes CDR1 SGDLS and CDR2 YYNGEE. Trimming left V 0 bases short and J 3 bases short, with 10 bases between. The CDR3 covers 14 residues. This CDR3 is CASSVGDTLYEQYF. CDR3 coding DNA: TGTGCCAGCAGCGTAGGCGACACTCTCTACGAGCAGTACTTC. The complete variable domain, with remaining parts taken from reference TRBV9 and TRBJ2-7, reads DSGVTQTPKHLITATGQRVTLRCSPRSGDLSVYWYQQSLDQGLQFLIQYYNGEERAKGNILERFSAQQFPDLHSELNLSSLELGDSALYFCASSVGDTLYEQYFGPGTRLTVT.

The sample holds a few counts of this clone. The chain joins TRBV2 to TRBJ1-1; D may be TRBD1 (5 bases). Between the trimmed V and J ends, which lost 5 bases and 7 bases, there was a span of 11 bases. The CDR3 is 12 amino acids. Germline CDR1 is SNHLY and CDR2 is FYNNEI. The CDR3 region is CASSHGTLEAFF. The CDR3 DNA is TGTGCCAGCAGTCACGGGACTCTTGAAGCTTTCTTT.

CDR3 residues: CASSSGREFSYEQYF. The CDR3 nucleotides read TGTGCCAGCAGCTCCGGACGGGAGTTCTCCTACGAGCAGTACTTC. The rearrangement joins TRBV7-6 to TRBJ2-7; D perhaps matches TRBD2 (6 bases). The V and J ends lost 4 bases and 0 bases respectively, with 13 bases between them. CDR1 and CDR2 (germline): SGHVS, FNYEAQ. The CDR3 is 15 amino acids.

This clone has just one count. This chain joins TRBV4-1 and TRBJ2-4; unclear D gene. This CDR3 comprises 12 residues. V lost 0 bases and J lost 11, with 8 bases in between. Germline V gene data show CDR1 as MGHRA and CDR2 as YSYEKL. The DNA of the CDR3 is TGCGCCAGCAGCCAAGATTTAAGCGTTCAGTACTTC. Residues: CASSQDLSVQYF.

V and J are TRBV6-1 and TRBJ2-7; D is uncertain. Germline V lookup: CDR1 MNHNS, CDR2 SASEGT. The ends were cut back, 7 bases at V and 3 bases at J, with 16 bases in the middle. CDR3 length equals 14 residues. This CDR3 is CASNQHTSIYEQYF. Written as DNA, the CDR3 is TGTGCCAGCAATCAACACACGTCCATCTACGAGCAGTACTTC.

V usage is TRBV7-9 and J usage is TRBJ2-1; D unclear. Per the germline V gene, CDR1 is SEHNR and CDR2 is FQNEAQ (reference sequence). The CDR3 runs to 14 residues. The V end lost 3 bases, the J end lost 6 bases, and 12 bases lay between the germline ends. This CDR3 reads CASSLGEAINEQFF. DNA of the CDR3: TGTGCCAGCAGCTTGGGTGAGGCGATCAATGAGCAGTTCTTC.

V gene TRBV5-1 combines with J gene TRBJ2-5, with a tentative D call TRBD2 (7 bases). From germline, CDR1 is SGHRS and CDR2 YFSETQ. The CDR3 spans 15 residues. V dropped 4 bases and J dropped 5 bases, with 18 bases sitting between them. CDR3 nucleotide sequence: TGCGCCAGCAGCCCAGGTCGGGGGGCGCGGGAGACCCAGTACTTC. Translation gives CASSPGRGARETQYF.

The chain combines TRBV30 with TRBJ1-1, with a possible D match to TRBD1 (6 bases). Germline V gene lookup returns CDR1 GTSNPN and CDR2 SVGIG (reference sequence). V gave up 8 bases and J gave up 5 bases, with 18 bases separating them. This CDR3 comprises 13 residues. CDR3 nucleotide sequence: TGTGCCGGGACGAGACAGGAGAGGACTGAAGCTTTCTTT. Residues: CAGTRQERTEAFF.

The chain is built from TRBV5-1 and TRBJ1-4; D call uncertain. V shed 0 bases and J shed 4 bases, with 4 bases lying between them. The CDR3 is made up of 13 amino acids. Looked up from germline, CDR1 is SGHRS and CDR2 is YFSETQ. DNA of the CDR3: TGCGCCAGCAGCTTGGCCCATAATGAAAAACTGTTTTTT. Its translation: CASSLAHNEKLFF.

The chain carries TRBV27 and TRBJ2-1, with 9 bases matching TRBD2. V dropped 5 bases and J dropped 8; count of bases not matched to a gene: 10. This CDR3 has 15 amino acids. Looked up from germline, CDR1 is MNHEY and CDR2 is SMNVEV (reference sequence). DNA of the CDR3: TGTGCCAGCAGTATAGCGGGAGAAACAACCCATGAGCAGTTCTTC. Translated: CASSIAGETTHEQFF.

The rearrangement uses TRBV30 and TRBJ2-3, with D uncertain. The germline V gene encodes CDR1 GTSNPN and CDR2 SVGIG (reference sequence). Trimming removed 2 bases at V and 3 bases at J, with 6 bases between. CDR3 size: 12 residues. CDR3 DNA sequence: TGTGCCTGGAGTTTAAATACAGATACGCAGTATTTT. Translated, it gives CAWSLNTDTQYF. Full variable domain (remainder filled in from reference TRBV30 and TRBJ2-3): SQTIHQWPATLVQPVGSPLSLECTVEGTSNPNLYWYRQAAGRGLQLLFYSVGIGQISSEVPQNLSASRPQDRQFILSSKKLLLSDSGFYLCAWSLNTDTQYFGPGTRLTVL.

This sequence joins TRBV7-2 and TRBJ2-1; D unresolved. V dropped 5 bases and J dropped 0 bases, with 11 bases sitting between them. This CDR3 is 15 amino acids long. Germline V gene lookup returns CDR1 SGHTA and CDR2 FQGNSA. The CDR3 nucleotides read TGTGCCAGCAGCCCCCGAAAGAGCTCCTACAATGAGCAGTTCTTC. It codes for CASSPRKSSYNEQFF.

The V gene is TRBV6-1, the J gene TRBJ1-1; D is undetermined. Looked up from germline, CDR1 is MNHNS and CDR2 is SASEGT. Trimming took off 7 bases at V and 0 bases at J, with 9 bases between the two ends. This CDR3 region has 13 residues. The chain's CDR3 is CASNQDVNTEAFF. The CDR3 DNA reads as TGTGCCAGCAACCAGGATGTGAACACTGAAGCTTTCTTT.